This TCR beta chain was observed in a study of blood T cell repertoires in COVID-19. Study overall: The United States, Italy and Spain provided the acute and convalescent COVID-19 samples. The cDNA or gDNA used as material had been derived from T cells, B-cell-depleted T cells, or PBMCs.

Seattle participants joined during active infection and were tracked over time. In the study's own analysis: Nucleated cell number was recorded as an estimate derived from reference gene primer amplification. Here immunoSEQ multiplex PCR was the method, and the copy in TCRdb shows in-frame clones only, minus some. Clonal size and the V and J genes are those of that table, whereas D and trimming came from the DNA. Here the sample spans about 76,000 clones, about 85% being singletons. After removal of 5 bases from V and 4 bases from J, the junction contained 2 bases not matched to a gene. The CDR3 is made up of 13 amino acids. Germline CDR1 KGHDR, CDR2 SFDVKD.

Sequencing was carried out using peripheral blood. The rearrangement joins TRBV24-1 to TRBJ2-7, with TRBD2 identical over 9 bases. The receptor was isolated from a man aged 55 to 70 with COVID-19, enrolled during active disease. The CDR3 region has the DNA TGTGCCACCAGTGTAGCGGGAGCTTACGAGCAGTACTTC. Protein product: CATSVAGAYEQYF.